The 5 T cell receptor beta chains listed next were all sequenced from one sample in a study of blood T cells in healthy people across ages. Primed by a sample-barcoded 5' primer and a J-beta primer mix, a second PCR proceeded for about 6 to 11 cycles. Each CDR3 protein gets one entry after TCRdb re-called the 5' RACE reads with MiXCR. The sample has approximately 760,000 distinct CDR3 sequences, about 25% seen once. The sample also formed part of further work on T cells of mothers and their children.

Sequencing input: blood. These TCRs come from a boy between 5 and 17 years old in good health.

This clonotype was seen only a few times. The chain carries TRBV28 and TRBJ2-7; 7 bases agree with TRBD2. The CDR3 runs to 15 residues. After removal of 4 bases from V and 1 base from J, the junction contained 7 bases not matched to a gene. Looked up from germline, CDR1 is MDHEN and CDR2 is SYDVKM. The CDR3 protein is CASSSPGSGSYEQYF. Written as DNA, the CDR3 is TGTGCCAGCAGTTCCCCGGGTAGCGGGTCCTACGAGCAGTACTTC.

This clonotype was seen a handful of times. The rearrangement links TRBV19 to TRBJ2-2, with D perhaps matching TRBD2 (5 bases). Germline V gene lookup returns CDR1 LNHDA and CDR2 SQIVND (reference sequence). Between the trimmed V and J ends, which lost 6 bases and 7 bases, there was a span of 15 bases. The CDR3 length is 14 residues. The CDR3 reads CASRISDFDGELFF. CDR3 DNA sequence: TGTGCCAGTAGGATTAGCGATTTCGACGGGGAGCTGTTTTTT.

This clonotype appeared a few times. This chain uses TRBV6-1 with TRBJ2-2, with 12 bases lining up with TRBD2. Germline V gene data show CDR1 as MNHNS and CDR2 as SASEGT. V lost 5 bases, J lost 0 bases, and 7 bases stayed unmatched. The CDR3 has 18 amino acids. Here the CDR3 DNA reads TGTGCCAGCAGTAAAGTGGGACTAGCGGGCGCGAACACCGGGGAGCTGTTTTTT. Translated, it gives CASSKVGLAGANTGELFF.

The sample holds a few counts of this clonotype. Being one base from a much bigger clone, this may be a read error. This rearrangement joins TRBV28 to TRBJ2-7; D call uncertain. The CDR3 has 14 amino acids. The V gene's germline CDR1 is MDHEN and CDR2 SYDVKM. CDR3 amino acids: CASSLIPSTYVQYF. The CDR3 nucleotides are TGTGCCAGCAGTTTGATCCCATCGACCTACGTGCAGTACTTC.

The CDR3 DNA sequence: TGCAGTGCTAGAGATAGCGGCTCCGCCAACAATGAGCAGTTCTTC. Protein sequence: CSARDSGSANNEQFF. The V call is TRBV20-1, the J call TRBJ2-5; possible D gene TRBD2, 6 bases. The last part of the DNA fits TRBJ2-1 better; the J call may be wrong. Germline V gene lookup returns CDR1 DFQATT and CDR2 SNEGSKA (reference sequence). The CDR3 sequence is 15 residues long.